These T cell receptor beta chains were read from a single sample in a study of identical twins. TCRdb used MiXCR to reprocess the 5' RACE reads, holding one entry per CDR3 protein. In the table there are 350,000 to 450,000 distinct CDR3 sequences, less than 20% of which are singletons. Sequenced sample: naive T cells sorted from blood. The receptors originated from a man over 45 in good health. Both conserved end residues are part of each CDR3. Fields, in order: D gene, V gene, J gene, clone size, CDR3 protein, CDR3 DNA. The D gene is left open where the match is weak. Only some rows state a clone size, as once, few, many or a class for expanded clones.

D gene: TRBD2
V gene: TRBV15
J gene: TRBJ2-1
clone size: many
CDR3 protein: CATSRGSGLAGHNEQFF
CDR3 DNA: TGTGCCACCAGCAGAGGGTCGGGACTAGCGGGACACAATGAGCAGTTCTTC

D gene: NA
V gene: TRBV24-1
J gene: TRBJ2-1
clone size: NA
CDR3 protein: CATSDRNNEQFF
CDR3 DNA: TGTGCCACCAGTGATAGGAACAATGAGCAGTTCTTC

D gene: NA
V gene: TRBV6-1
J gene: TRBJ1-5
clone size: NA
CDR3 protein: CASGEATNQPQHF
CDR3 DNA: TGTGCCAGCGGTGAAGCAACCAATCAGCCCCAGCATTTT

D gene: TRBD2
V gene: TRBV20-1
J gene: TRBJ2-3
clone size: many
CDR3 protein: CSARAWTSLLEDTQYF
CDR3 DNA: TGCAGTGCTAGAGCTTGGACTAGCCTCTTGGAAGATACGCAGTATTTT

D gene: NA
V gene: TRBV29-1
J gene: TRBJ2-7
clone size: NA
CDR3 protein: CSVELGAVEQYF
CDR3 DNA: TGCAGCGTTGAACTGGGGGCGGTCGAGCAGTACTTC

D gene: TRBD1
V gene: TRBV18
J gene: TRBJ1-1
clone size: many
CDR3 protein: CASSPGTDPLRAFF
CDR3 DNA: TGTGCCAGCTCTCCCGGGACAGACCCCCTTCGGGCTTTCTTT

D gene: NA
V gene: TRBV4-3
J gene: TRBJ2-1
clone size: NA
CDR3 protein: CASSQGGLAKEQFF
CDR3 DNA: TGCGCCAGCAGCCAAGGGGGGCTAGCGAAAGAGCAGTTCTTC

D gene: NA
V gene: TRBV6-1
J gene: TRBJ2-5
clone size: many
CDR3 protein: CASRRRGWETQYF
CDR3 DNA: TGTGCCAGCAGACGCCGGGGGTGGGAGACCCAGTACTTC

D gene: NA
V gene: TRBV9
J gene: TRBJ2-2
clone size: few
CDR3 protein: CASSAWTGIGGELFF
CDR3 DNA: TGTGCCAGCAGCGCCTGGACTGGGATCGGGGGGGAGCTGTTTTTT

D gene: NA
V gene: TRBV7-9
J gene: TRBJ2-5
clone size: NA
CDR3 protein: CASSLGSVGETQYF
CDR3 DNA: TGTGCCAGCAGCTTAGGATCTGTGGGGGAGACCCAGTACTTC

D gene: TRBD2
V gene: TRBV10-3
J gene: TRBJ2-7
clone size: many
CDR3 protein: CAITATSGGHEQYF
CDR3 DNA: TGTGCCATCACTGCGACTAGCGGCGGTCACGAGCAGTACTTC

D gene: TRBD2
V gene: TRBV6-1
J gene: TRBJ2-2
clone size: NA
CDR3 protein: CASSRLAGVLANTGELFF
CDR3 DNA: TGTGCCAGCAGTCGACTAGCGGGGGTACTCGCGAACACCGGGGAGCTGTTTTTT

D gene: NA
V gene: TRBV5-1
J gene: TRBJ1-3
clone size: many
CDR3 protein: CASSFGIFSGNTIYF
CDR3 DNA: TGCGCCAGCAGCTTTGGGATTTTCTCTGGAAACACCATATATTTT

D gene: TRBD1
V gene: TRBV7-3
J gene: TRBJ2-3
clone size: NA
CDR3 protein: CASSSGTGADTDTQYF
CDR3 DNA: TGTGCCAGCAGCTCCGGGACAGGGGCCGACACAGATACGCAGTATTTT

D gene: NA
V gene: TRBV20-1
J gene: TRBJ2-2
clone size: many
CDR3 protein: CSARVALGTGELFF
CDR3 DNA: TGCAGTGCTAGAGTAGCGCTCGGCACCGGGGAGCTGTTTTTT

D gene: NA
V gene: TRBV20-1
J gene: TRBJ2-5
clone size: few
CDR3 protein: CSAPGEGGYQETQYF
CDR3 DNA: TGCAGTGCCCCCGGGGAGGGGGGGTACCAAGAGACCCAGTACTTC

D gene: NA
V gene: TRBV5-1
J gene: TRBJ1-1
clone size: many
CDR3 protein: CASRYTPQGDTEAFF
CDR3 DNA: TGCGCCAGCAGATATACTCCTCAGGGTGACACTGAAGCTTTCTTT

D gene: NA
V gene: TRBV7-9
J gene: TRBJ1-1
clone size: NA
CDR3 protein: CASSLKGWDTEAFF
CDR3 DNA: TGTGCCAGCAGCTTAAAGGGTTGGGACACTGAAGCTTTCTTT

D gene: TRBD1
V gene: TRBV5-1
J gene: TRBJ1-1
clone size: few
CDR3 protein: CASSFPDRVPTEAFF
CDR3 DNA: TGCGCCAGCAGCTTCCCGGACAGGGTTCCCACTGAAGCTTTCTTT

D gene: NA
V gene: TRBV7-9
J gene: TRBJ2-2
clone size: few
CDR3 protein: CASSLGHFTGELFF
CDR3 DNA: TGTGCCAGCAGCCTCGGACACTTCACCGGGGAGCTGTTTTTT

D gene: TRBD2
V gene: TRBV4-1
J gene: TRBJ2-3
clone size: few
CDR3 protein: CASSQAPAGRADTQYF
CDR3 DNA: TGCGCCAGCAGCCAAGCGCCAGCGGGGCGGGCAGATACGCAGTATTTT

D gene: TRBD1
V gene: TRBV7-9
J gene: TRBJ2-7
clone size: many
CDR3 protein: CASSLVILGTGAYEQYF
CDR3 DNA: TGTGCCAGCAGCTTAGTCATTCTAGGGACAGGAGCGTACGAGCAGTACTTC

D gene: NA
V gene: TRBV7-2
J gene: TRBJ2-1
clone size: NA
CDR3 protein: CASSPHWIQAPEQFF
CDR3 DNA: TGTGCCAGCAGCCCCCACTGGATACAGGCTCCTGAGCAGTTCTTC

D gene: NA
V gene: TRBV7-2
J gene: TRBJ1-2
clone size: NA
CDR3 protein: CASSPPGGYTF
CDR3 DNA: TGTGCCAGCAGCCCCCCCGGCGGCTACACCTTC

D gene: TRBD1
V gene: TRBV7-2
J gene: TRBJ2-2
clone size: once
CDR3 protein: CASSGQGARNTGELFF
CDR3 DNA: TGTGCCAGCAGCGGACAGGGGGCGAGGAACACCGGGGAGCTGTTTTTT

D gene: NA
V gene: TRBV3-1
J gene: TRBJ1-6
clone size: NA
CDR3 protein: CASSQDLQVFSPLHF
CDR3 DNA: TGTGCCAGCAGCCAAGATCTCCAGGTATTCTCACCCCTCCACTTT

D gene: TRBD2
V gene: TRBV28
J gene: TRBJ2-1
clone size: many
CDR3 protein: CASSSRGTSGGGWNEQFF
CDR3 DNA: TGTGCCAGCAGTTCCCGCGGGACTAGCGGGGGTGGGTGGAATGAGCAGTTCTTC

D gene: NA
V gene: TRBV7-6
J gene: TRBJ2-1
clone size: many
CDR3 protein: CASSPLQVGNEQFF
CDR3 DNA: TGTGCCAGCAGCCCACTCCAAGTGGGGAATGAGCAGTTCTTC

D gene: NA
V gene: TRBV10-3
J gene: TRBJ2-1
clone size: many
CDR3 protein: CAISESAGQWNEQFF
CDR3 DNA: TGTGCCATCAGTGAGTCGGCGGGACAATGGAATGAGCAGTTCTTC